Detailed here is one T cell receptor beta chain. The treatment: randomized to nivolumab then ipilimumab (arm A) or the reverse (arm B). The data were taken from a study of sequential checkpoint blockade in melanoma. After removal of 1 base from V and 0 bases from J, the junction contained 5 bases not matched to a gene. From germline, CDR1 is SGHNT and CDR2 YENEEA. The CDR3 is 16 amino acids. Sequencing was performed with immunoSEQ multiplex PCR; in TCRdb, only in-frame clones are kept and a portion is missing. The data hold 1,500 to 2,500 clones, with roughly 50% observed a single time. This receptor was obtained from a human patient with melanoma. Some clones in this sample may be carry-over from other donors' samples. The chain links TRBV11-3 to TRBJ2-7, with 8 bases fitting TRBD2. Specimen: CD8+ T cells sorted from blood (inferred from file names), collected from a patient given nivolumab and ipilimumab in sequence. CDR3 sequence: CASSLGIAGHSYEQYF. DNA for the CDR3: TGTGCCAGCAGCTTAGGGATAGCGGGACACTCCTACGAGCAGTACTTC.